Presented here are 5 T cell receptor beta chains from one specimen sequenced in a study of cytomegalovirus exposure and HLA in healthy donors. The primer mix had 60 Vbeta and 13 Jbeta primers. Profiled with immunoSEQ multiplex PCR; TCRdb holds only in-frame clones, not every one. The sample holds around 120,000 clones; around three quarters are singletons and the top ten take roughly 3%. Input material: PBMCs. All receptors derive from a male donor in good health and CMV-seronegative.

This chain uses TRBV27 with TRBJ1-1; D uncertain. The CDR3 spans 13 residues. Trimming took 5 bases from V and 4 from J, leaving 11 bases between them. CDR1 is MNHEY and CDR2 is SMNVEV in the germline V gene (reference sequence). The CDR3 DNA follows: TGTGCCAGCAGTCTGTACGGTTTCACTGAAGCTTTCTTT. Translated: CASSLYGFTEAFF.

The chain is built from TRBV10-1 and TRBJ2-1; D unclear. The CDR3 sequence is 13 residues long. The germline V and J ends were trimmed by 0 bases and 9 bases, with 9 bases remaining between them. Germline lookup yields CDR1 WNHNN and CDR2 SYGVQD (reference sequence). The CDR3 coding sequence is TGCGCCAGCAGTGAGTCGGCACAGAGTGAGCAGTTCTTC. It codes for CASSESAQSEQFF.

The chain has TRBV30 and TRBJ1-2, with D uncertain. The germline V and J ends were trimmed by 7 bases and 4 bases, with 10 bases remaining between them. CDR1 is GTSNPN, CDR2 SVGIG, per germline (reference sequence). The CDR3 is made up of 11 amino acids. The CDR3 is CASGGLYGYTF. CDR3 coding DNA: TGTGCCTCCGGCGGTCTCTATGGCTACACCTTC.

This clone was counted a few times. In DNA, the CDR3 is TGTGCCACCAGCAGAGGCCCGGGACTCATGGAGACCCAGTACTTC. Encoded protein: CATSRGPGLMETQYF. The chain uses TRBV15 and TRBJ2-5; possibly TRBD2 for D (6 bases). Germline assignment: CDR1 LNHNV and CDR2 YYDKDF (reference sequence). The CDR3 has 15 amino acids. V dropped 1 base and J dropped 5 bases, with 14 bases sitting between them.

This clone was counted between two and nine times. Its ends do not fully match the called genes, so a read error is possible. The rearrangement links TRBV7-9 to TRBJ2-2; 9 bases match TRBD1. Germline CDR1 and CDR2: SEHNR and FQNEAQ (reference sequence). CDR3 size: 14 residues. In DNA, the CDR3 is TGTTCCAGCAGCCCACAGGGGGCCCCCGGGGAGCTGTTTTTT. Its translation is CSSSPQGAPGELFF.